The clone carrying this T cell receptor beta chain was counted between two and nine times. What it binds is unknown. This sample was included in a study of vaccination and CD4 T cells after COVID-19. About the research overall: Overlapping SARS-CoV-2, HCoV-NL63, HCoV-OC43 and HCoV-229E spike peptides were used to stimulate cells. General study points: Spike mono-reactivity applied to 304 of 307 vaccine-specific clones detected in convalescent patients. Post-infection sampling omitted early timepoints and covered relatively few convalescent patients.

Treatment given: roughly nine-day PBMC culture with coronavirus spike peptide pools or control peptides (ViraFEST assay). Peptide pool stimulation in ViraFEST expanded antigen-specific T cells, whose TCRs were then sequenced. The V gene end was trimmed by 7 bases and the J gene end by 6 bases; junction bases not matched to a gene: 13. Germline CDR1 and CDR2: LNHDA and SQIVND (reference sequence). The CDR3 loop spans 15 amino acids. The Oncomine TCR Beta short-read assay was applied to DNA of cultured CD4+ T cells. TCRdb analysed the PCR reads with MiXCR anew, one entry per CDR3 protein. Of more than 20,000 distinct CDR3 sequences listed, approximately 61% are singletons.

The clonotype was recovered from a human donor who had recovered from COVID-19. This chain joins TRBV19 and TRBJ1-2, with 8 bases fitting TRBD1. The source material was CD4+ T cells from blood, cultured in vitro. The CDR3 is CASKVPGGSGDGYTF. CDR3 coding DNA: TGTGCCAGTAAGGTCCCAGGGGGCAGCGGTGATGGCTACACCTTC.